This entry lists 32 T cell receptor beta chains sequenced from one sample in a study of naive and memory T cell subsets. Two oligonucleotides, mixed equimolar, formed the beta constant-region primer covering TRBC1 and TRBC2. TCRdb redid the calling of the UMI-ligation and nested PCR reads with MiXCR, one entry per CDR3 protein. The sample contains about 90,000 distinct CDR3 sequences, 7% to 8% of which appear only once. The sequenced material came from central memory CD4+ T cells from blood. The receptors were gathered from a human donor in good health.

This clonotype was seen at least ten times. V usage is TRBV6-2 or TRBV6-3 and J usage is TRBJ1-1; 8 bases agree with TRBD1. Per the germline V gene, CDR1 is MNHEY and CDR2 is SVGEGT. The CDR3 runs 14 residues. V lost 5 bases and J lost 4; bases outside the gene matches: 6. CDR3 sequence: CASSPPTGATEAFF. The CDR3 DNA reads as TGTGCCAGCAGTCCGCCGACAGGGGCCACTGAAGCTTTCTTT.

This clonotype was seen repeatedly, ten times or more. J is TRBJ2-7 and V is TRBV6-2 or TRBV6-3, with D possibly being TRBD2 (8 bases). V was clipped by 5 bases and J by 5 bases, with 19 bases between them. Germline assignment: CDR1 MNHEY and CDR2 SVGEGT. The CDR3 is 15 amino acids. The DNA of the CDR3 is TGTGCCAGCAGTGACAGGGCTAGAGCGGGAGACGAGCAGTACTTC. This sequence encodes CASSDRARAGDEQYF.

This clonotype has just a few counts. V and J are TRBV24-1 and TRBJ2-4; TRBD1 aligns across 12 bases. Looked up from germline, CDR1 is KGHDR and CDR2 is SFDVKD. This CDR3 region has 19 residues. V lost 3 bases to trimming and J lost 0 bases; unmatched junction nucleotides: 8. CDR3: CATSDPGQGANLAKNIQYF. DNA for the CDR3: TGTGCCACCAGTGATCCGGGACAGGGGGCGAATCTAGCCAAAAACATTCAGTACTTC.

The rearrangement uses TRBV7-2 and TRBJ2-2, with a tentative D call TRBD1 (6 bases). Germline CDR1 SGHTA, CDR2 FQGNSA. This CDR3 contains 13 residues. Trimming removed 8 bases at V and 7 bases at J, with 14 bases between. In DNA form, the CDR3 reads TGTGCCAGCCAGGACAGTTTAGTCGGGGAGCTGTTTTTT. It yields the protein CASQDSLVGELFF.

The rearrangement uses TRBV6-4 and TRBJ1-1; no definite D call. The CDR3 has 15 residues. V was pared by 8 bases and J by 0 bases, with 16 bases between. In germline, CDR1 is MRHNA, CDR2 SNTAGT. This CDR3 is CASRPNAGLNTEAFF. As DNA, the CDR3 is TGTGCCAGCCGACCCAATGCGGGCCTGAACACTGAAGCTTTCTTT.

The CDR3 protein is CSGRQGTGNSPLHF. Written as DNA, the CDR3 is TGCAGTGGAAGACAGGGGACGGGTAATTCACCCCTCCACTTT. V and J are TRBV20-1 and TRBJ1-6; 8 bases are shared with TRBD1. This CDR3 contains 14 residues. Germline V lookup: CDR1 DFQATT, CDR2 SNEGSKA (reference sequence). Trimming cost V 7 bases and J 6 bases; bases outside gene matches: 8.

This clonotype was seen more than once but under ten times. The chain recombines TRBV28 with TRBJ1-5; D remains unclear. The germline gives CDR1 MDHEN, CDR2 SYDVKM. CDR3 length equals 12 residues. The V end was cut by 9 bases, the J end by 4 bases, with 10 bases between. The CDR3 here is CASWVLNQPQHF. CDR3 sequence (DNA): TGTGCCAGTTGGGTCCTAAATCAGCCCCAGCATTTT.

In this sample, this clonotype turned up a few times. The chain employs TRBV5-1 and TRBJ2-7, with a tentative D call TRBD2 (7 bases). Trimming shortened V by 6 bases and J by 6 bases, and 16 bases separated the two germline ends. There are 13 residues in the CDR3. Germline V lookup: CDR1 SGHRS, CDR2 YFSETQ. The CDR3 spells CASKYGGPGEQYF. CDR3 sequence (DNA): TGCGCCAGCAAGTACGGGGGGCCCGGCGAGCAGTACTTC.

This rearrangement joins TRBV5-4 to TRBJ2-1, with D possibly being TRBD2 (6 bases). The CDR3 covers 15 residues. V was cut by 0 bases and J by 3 bases, with 10 bases left in between. The V gene's germline CDR1 is SGHNT and CDR2 YYREEE (reference sequence). CDR3 protein: CASSLVRGNYNEQFF. CDR3 bases: TGTGCCAGCAGCTTGGTCCGGGGGAACTACAATGAGCAGTTCTTC.

This clonotype has ten or more counts. The chain links TRBV27 to TRBJ1-2, with D possibly being TRBD1 (5 bases). The germline CDR1 and CDR2 sequences are MNHEY and SMNVEV (reference sequence). Between the trimmed V and J ends, which lost 5 bases and 2 bases, there was a span of 9 bases. This CDR3 is 13 amino acids long. DNA for the CDR3: TGTGCCAGCAGTCAACAGGCCAACTATGGCTACACCTTC. Its protein product is CASSQQANYGYTF.

This clonotype occurred a few times. The gene calls are TRBV30 and TRBJ2-3; 14 nucleotides line up with TRBD2. This CDR3 comprises 16 residues. With 2 bases clipped from V and 6 bases from J, the junction kept 7 bases outside the gene matches. CDR1 and CDR2 from the germline V gene are GTSNPN and SVGIG (reference sequence). CDR3 in DNA: TGTGCCTGGAGTAAAGGGACTAGCGGGAGTAAGGATACGCAGTATTTT. Its protein product is CAWSKGTSGSKDTQYF.

This clonotype was counted a few times. The chain combines TRBV12-3 or TRBV12-4 with TRBJ1-5; maybe TRBD1 (5 bases). CDR3 length: 15 amino acids. Trimming removed 3 bases at V and 5 bases at J, with 14 bases between. CDR3 residues: CASSFISGNHQPQHF. DNA of the CDR3: TGTGCCAGCAGTTTCATTTCAGGGAACCATCAGCCCCAGCATTTT.

This clonotype was observed many times. This sequence joins TRBV6-5 and TRBJ2-1, with TRBD2 matching over 8 bases. CDR1 is MNHEY and CDR2 is SVGAGI in the germline V gene. V dropped 6 bases and J dropped 7; count of bases not matched to a gene: 17. The CDR3 has 17 residues. The CDR3, as DNA: TGTGCCAGCAGCCTGAAGGGTGGTAGCGGGGCTAGAAATGAGCAGTTCTTC. Translating it yields CASSLKGGSGARNEQFF.

This clonotype has a count of ten or more. The chain recombines TRBV7-2 with TRBJ1-5; TRBD1 might be the D (6 bases). V was pared by 5 bases and J by 0 bases, with 11 bases between. Germline V CDR1 and CDR2: SGHTA, FQGNSA. This CDR3 contains 15 residues. The DNA for the CDR3 is TGTGCCAGCAGCGGCGGACAGTCTAGCAATCAGCCCCAGCATTTT. It is translated as CASSGGQSSNQPQHF.

This clonotype was recorded at least ten times. The J gene is TRBJ1-1, the V gene TRBV18; no clear D gene. Germline-derived CDR1 and CDR2 are KGHSH and LQKENI. Trimming shortened V by 2 bases and J by 1 base, and 8 bases separated the two germline ends. The CDR3 loop spans 14 amino acids. The DNA of the CDR3 is TGTGCCAGCTCACCAAGCGCCAGGAACACTGAAGCTTTCTTT. Its translation: CASSPSARNTEAFF.

This clonotype was observed at least ten times. The CDR3 region is CASSAQTGSGNTIYF. DNA for the CDR3: TGTGCCAGCAGCGCCCAGACAGGCTCTGGAAACACCATATATTTT. V usage is TRBV9 and J usage is TRBJ1-3; weak D call: TRBD1 (6 bases). The germline V gene encodes CDR1 SGDLS and CDR2 YYNGEE. V was pared by 3 bases and J by 0 bases, with 10 bases between. The CDR3 has 15 residues.

The V and J genes are TRBV11-1 and TRBJ1-5, with D uncertain. CDR1 and CDR2 (germline): SGHAT, FQDESV (reference sequence). The CDR3 contains 15 residues. The V and J ends lost 3 bases and 0 bases respectively, with 9 bases between them. CDR3 sequence: CASSLGADSNQPQHF. The CDR3, as DNA: TGTGCCAGCAGCTTGGGAGCAGATAGCAATCAGCCCCAGCATTTT.

In its sample, this clonotype was seen many times. The V gene is TRBV11-3, the J gene TRBJ2-3; tentatively, D is TRBD1 (5 bases). Per the germline V gene, CDR1 is SGHNT and CDR2 is YENEEA. Between the trimmed V and J ends, which lost 6 bases and 2 bases, there was a span of 9 bases. The CDR3 consists of 13 residues. The CDR3 nucleotides are TGTGCCAGCAGGGGGCAGGACACAGATACGCAGTATTTT. It translates to CASRGQDTDTQYF.

Here the CDR3 DNA reads TGTGCCTGGAGTTTTACTCCCCCACAGCCGAACACTGAAGCTTTCTTT. As protein: CAWSFTPPQPNTEAFF. The genes are TRBV30 and TRBJ1-1; D uncertain. This CDR3 has 16 amino acids. The germline gives CDR1 GTSNPN, CDR2 SVGIG (reference sequence). V was clipped by 2 bases and J by 1 base, with 17 bases between them.

This clonotype was recorded many times. The chain uses TRBV29-1 and TRBJ1-2; perhaps TRBD1 as D (5 bases). The CDR3 runs to 13 residues. Germline V gene lookup returns CDR1 SQVTM and CDR2 ANQGSEA. Trimming shortened V by 3 bases and J by 2 bases, and 10 bases separated the two germline ends. The CDR3 spells CSVDWGANYGYTF. Written as DNA, the CDR3 is TGCAGCGTTGACTGGGGCGCAAACTATGGCTACACCTTC.

This clonotype occurred many times. DNA of the CDR3: TGCAGTGCCGAGTGGTCGGAGGGAGTTGGCTACACCTTC. This sequence encodes CSAEWSEGVGYTF. This chain links TRBV20-1 with TRBJ1-2, with D unclear. The CDR3 sequence is 13 residues long. The V gene lost 6 bases and the J gene lost 7 bases, with 18 bases spanning the gap. CDR1 is DFQATT and CDR2 is SNEGSKA in the germline V gene (reference sequence).

There are many counts of this clonotype. The chain links TRBV7-2 to TRBJ2-3; 10 nucleotides match TRBD1. The ends lost 4 bases at V and 4 bases at J; junction bases unmatched: 11. This CDR3 spans 17 amino acids. Germline CDR1 and CDR2: SGHTA and FQGNSA. The CDR3 region is CASSSPRQGAKADTQYF. CDR3 sequence (DNA): TGTGCCAGCAGCTCACCCCGACAGGGGGCTAAAGCAGATACGCAGTATTTT.

The V call is TRBV18, the J call TRBJ2-5; D gene uncertain. Trimming stripped 0 bases from V and 1 base from J, with 6 bases between. Germline V gene sequence: CDR1 KGHSH, CDR2 LQKENI. The CDR3 contains 14 residues. CDR3 residues: CASSPPRPQETQYF. The CDR3 DNA reads as TGTGCCAGCTCACCACCCCGGCCCCAAGAGACCCAGTACTTC.

The chain is built from TRBV19 and TRBJ2-1; 10 bases are a match to TRBD1. V shed 10 bases, J shed 8 bases, and the junction held 14 bases outside the gene matches. This CDR3 is 15 amino acids long. The germline V gene encodes CDR1 LNHDA and CDR2 SQIVND (reference sequence). CDR3 DNA sequence: TGTGCCACCAGCGGGACAGGGGATCGCTTAGATGAGCAGTTCTTC. This codes for CATSGTGDRLDEQFF.

This clonotype was observed many times. This chain connects TRBV7-2 to TRBJ1-2, with D perhaps TRBD1 (5 bases). The CDR3 sequence is 13 residues long. In germline, CDR1 is SGHTA, CDR2 FQGNSA. Deletions cut 5 bases from V and 8 bases from J, with 15 bases between. The DNA for the CDR3 is TGTGCCAGCAGCCCTGGGACCGCCCTAGGCTACACCTTC. Its translation: CASSPGTALGYTF.

This clonotype showed up many times. The chain uses TRBV20-1 and TRBJ2-3, with D maybe TRBD1 (6 bases). V dropped 2 bases and J dropped 3 bases, with 6 bases sitting between them. CDR1 is DFQATT and CDR2 is SNEGSKA in the germline V gene (reference sequence). The CDR3 is 12 amino acids. The CDR3 is CSARQGTDTQYF. CDR3 nucleotides: TGCAGTGCTAGACAGGGGACAGATACGCAGTATTTT.

At least ten counts were recorded for this clonotype. This sequence joins TRBV7-3 and TRBJ2-1; 7 bases fit TRBD1. The CDR3 has 14 residues. CDR1 is SGHTA and CDR2 is FQGTGA in the germline V gene. Unmatched junction bases numbered 6, after V lost 4 bases and J lost 6 bases. The CDR3 region is CASSSATGRNEQFF. The CDR3 coding sequence is TGTGCCAGCAGCTCCGCGACAGGGCGCAATGAGCAGTTCTTC. The full variable domain, with the rest looked up from reference TRBV7-3 and TRBJ2-1, is GAGVSQTPSNKVTEKGKYVELRCDPISGHTALYWYRQSLGQGPEFLIYFQGTGAADDSGLPNDRFFAVRPEGSVSTLKIQRTERGDSAVYLCASSSATGRNEQFFGPGTRLTVL.

This sequence joins TRBV20-1 and TRBJ2-6; 8 nucleotides align to TRBD1. The germline V gene has CDR1 DFQATT and CDR2 SNEGSKA (reference sequence). The junction had 7 bases not matched to a gene; V was cut back by 2 bases and J by 1 base. This CDR3 is built from 17 residues. The CDR3 region is CSARPTGGVSGANVLTF. The CDR3 DNA is TGCAGTGCTAGACCTACAGGGGGTGTTTCTGGGGCCAACGTCCTGACTTTC.

Points on this clonotype: This clone may be a read error of a much larger clone one base away. This chain uses TRBV12-3 or TRBV12-4 with TRBJ2-1; unclear D gene. Deletions cut 6 bases from V and 7 bases from J, with 7 bases between. The CDR3 extends over 11 amino acids. CDR3 DNA sequence: TGTGCCAGCAGCAATAGGAATGAGCAGTTCTTC. It encodes CASSNRNEQFF.

This clonotype was counted between two and nine times. V is TRBV18 and J is TRBJ1-2; 7 bases match TRBD1. The CDR3 has 14 residues. The V and J ends lost 3 bases and 4 bases, in that order; junction bases with no gene match: 5. Germline V gene data show CDR1 as KGHSH and CDR2 as LQKENI. The CDR3 sequence: CASSPDRPSYGYTF. The CDR3 DNA reads as TGTGCCAGCTCACCGGACAGGCCGTCCTATGGCTACACCTTC.

The chain couples TRBV29-1 to TRBJ2-3; D is unresolved. The CDR3 is made up of 14 amino acids. V was pared by 6 bases and J by 5 bases, with 18 bases between. Germline-derived CDR1 and CDR2 are SQVTM and ANQGSEA. The CDR3 DNA reads TGCAGCGTGTGTTGTGGCCAGTTGAGAGATACGCAGTATTTT. Protein: CSVCCGQLRDTQYF.

The chain couples TRBV27 to TRBJ2-5; D is perhaps TRBD2 (5 bases). V lost 5 bases, J lost 2 bases, and 12 bases lay in between. The CDR3 spans 14 residues. Germline V gene lookup returns CDR1 MNHEY and CDR2 SMNVEV (reference sequence). The CDR3 reads CASSHGLLQETQYF. As DNA, the CDR3 is TGTGCCAGCAGTCACGGACTGCTGCAAGAGACCCAGTACTTC.